The next 23 T cell receptor beta chains were all read from a single sample in a study of OX40 agonist ivuxolimab in advanced cancers. This table comes from immunoSEQ multiplex PCR, and its TCRdb copy is limited to in-frame clones, with some not included. The table records 35,000 to 40,000 clones, roughly nine tenths of them present only once. Source: CD4+ or CD8+ T cells sorted from blood, taken in a trial of the OX40 agonist ivuxolimab. These receptor sequences come from an adult with an advanced solid tumor such as melanoma, head and neck, liver or kidney cancer.

This clone was seen a single time. This rearrangement joins TRBV19 to TRBJ1-2; D is unresolved. Germline V CDR1 and CDR2: LNHDA, SQIVND (reference sequence). CDR3 length: 16 residues. V was clipped by 8 bases and J by 7 bases, with 26 bases between them. This chain's CDR3 is CASSSLRQGSDRGYTF. The DNA for the CDR3 is TGTGCCAGTTCTTCCCTCCGACAAGGGTCCGATCGTGGCTACACCTTC.

This rearrangement joins TRBV27 to TRBJ1-6, with a tentative D call TRBD1 (6 bases). CDR3 size: 16 residues. Germline V gives CDR1 MNHEY, CDR2 SMNVEV (reference sequence). Between the trimmed V and J ends, which lost 0 bases and 4 bases, there was a span of 10 bases. DNA of the CDR3: TGTGCCAGCAGTTTATCGGACAGCACATATAATTCACCCCTCCACTTT. As protein: CASSLSDSTYNSPLHF.

This chain's CDR3 is CASSLLQGEGQAYEQYF. The CDR3 DNA reads TGTGCCAGCAGCTTGCTACAGGGGGAGGGACAGGCCTACGAGCAGTACTTC. The rearrangement joins TRBV7-2 to TRBJ2-7; maybe TRBD1 (8 bases). The V gene lost 3 bases and the J gene lost 2 bases, with 20 bases spanning the gap. Germline loops: CDR1 SGHTA, CDR2 FQGNSA. CDR3 length: 17 residues.

The chain carries TRBV6-5 and TRBJ2-7; D is perhaps TRBD2 (6 bases). Trimming removed 6 bases from V and 3 bases from J, with 15 bases in between. Germline V gene lookup returns CDR1 MNHEY and CDR2 SVGAGI. CDR3 size: 14 residues. The CDR3 loop reads CASRKGLGGYEQYF. The CDR3 region has the DNA TGTGCCAGCAGAAAGGGACTGGGCGGCTACGAGCAGTACTTC.

This chain connects TRBV5-6 to TRBJ2-7; the D gene is possibly TRBD1 (6 bases). Trimming cost V 4 bases and J 3 bases, with 11 bases left between them. Germline CDR1 reads SGHDT; CDR2 reads YYEEEE. This CDR3 spans 13 amino acids. The CDR3 protein is CASSVGQLYEQYF. CDR3 nucleotide sequence: TGTGCCAGCAGCGTCGGACAGCTCTACGAGCAGTACTTC.

The rearrangement uses TRBV6-1 and TRBJ2-2; D might be TRBD1 (5 bases). The V end lost 10 bases, the J end lost 1 base, and 7 bases lay between the germline ends. This CDR3 region has 12 residues. Germline assignment: CDR1 MNHNS and CDR2 SASEGT. The CDR3 DNA reads TGTGCCACTACAGGGAACACCGGGGAGCTGTTTTTT. Protein sequence: CATTGNTGELFF.

V is TRBV6-5 and J is TRBJ1-1; 7 positions agree with TRBD1. The germline gives CDR1 MNHEY, CDR2 SVGAGI. The trim removed 6 bases at V and 0 bases at J, leaving 4 bases unmatched. The CDR3 loop spans 14 amino acids. The CDR3 DNA reads TGTGCCAGCAGCCCACAGGGGCTGAACACTGAAGCTTTCTTT. It yields the protein CASSPQGLNTEAFF.

This clone was found once. The CDR3 sequence is CSVGEPLGGEEETQYF. CDR3 in DNA: TGCAGCGTTGGGGAGCCCTTAGGGGGTGAGGAGGAGACCCAGTACTTC. The rearrangement links TRBV29-1 to TRBJ2-5; D is perhaps TRBD1 (6 bases). The germline V gene encodes CDR1 SQVTM and CDR2 ANQGSEA. Trimming left V 4 bases short and J 5 bases short, with 23 bases between. The CDR3 runs 16 residues.

This clone was counted once. This rearrangement joins TRBV2 to TRBJ2-7; the match to TRBD2 covers 10 bases. Per germline, CDR1 SNHLY and CDR2 FYNNEI. The ends lost 9 bases at V and 2 bases at J; junction bases unmatched: 4. The CDR3 is made up of 13 amino acids. The CDR3: CASGLAVAYEQYF. CDR3 nucleotides: TGTGCCAGTGGACTAGCGGTGGCCTACGAGCAGTACTTC.

The V and J genes are TRBV6-1 and TRBJ1-4, with D hard to call. This CDR3 has 11 amino acids. The V gene's germline CDR1 is MNHNS and CDR2 SASEGT. V lost 6 bases and J lost 7, with 6 bases in between. CDR3 amino acids: CASRNSEKLFF. In DNA form, the CDR3 reads TGTGCCAGCAGGAACAGTGAAAAACTGTTTTTT.

This chain links TRBV4-3 with TRBJ1-5; the D gene is possibly TRBD1 (6 bases). Between the trimmed V and J ends, which lost 3 bases and 6 bases, there was a span of 15 bases. CDR1 LGHNA and CDR2 YSLEER come from the germline V gene. This CDR3 spans 15 amino acids. CDR3 sequence: CASSHHREVGQPQHF. As DNA, the CDR3 is TGCGCCAGCAGCCACCACAGGGAAGTGGGTCAGCCCCAGCATTTT.

The genes are TRBV27 and TRBJ2-3; 8 bases are a match to TRBD1. Unmatched junction bases numbered 3, after V lost 5 bases and J lost 2 bases. This CDR3 is 14 amino acids long. Germline values: CDR1 MNHEY, CDR2 SMNVEV (reference sequence). The CDR3 loop reads CASSLQGATDTQYF. The CDR3 DNA sequence: TGTGCCAGCAGTCTTCAGGGGGCCACAGATACGCAGTATTTT.

V usage is TRBV10-3 and J usage is TRBJ1-5; 10 positions match TRBD1. Germline V gene sequence: CDR1 ENHRY, CDR2 SYGVKD. The CDR3 is 17 amino acids. After removal of 2 bases from V and 5 bases from J, the junction contained 9 bases not matched to a gene. This CDR3 is CAISEGRDRGLDQPQHF. Written as DNA, the CDR3 is TGTGCCATCAGTGAGGGGCGGGACAGGGGTCTGGATCAGCCCCAGCATTTT.

J is TRBJ2-7 and V is TRBV11-2; tentatively, D is TRBD2 (5 bases). The V and J ends lost 5 bases and 1 base respectively, with 18 bases between them. Germline CDR1 is SGHAT and CDR2 is FQNNGV. CDR3 length: 16 residues. The CDR3 sequence: CASSPAVLEGSYEQYF. CDR3 nucleotides: TGTGCCAGCAGCCCAGCGGTACTAGAAGGATCCTACGAGCAGTACTTC.

CDR3 region: CASSPLFRLAGNEQFF. Written as DNA, the CDR3 is TGTGCCAGCAGCCCCCTCTTTCGACTAGCGGGTAATGAGCAGTTCTTC. V is TRBV7-9 and J is TRBJ2-1, with TRBD2 matching 10 bases. CDR1 SEHNR and CDR2 FQNEAQ come from the germline V gene (reference sequence). V lost 5 bases, J lost 7 bases, and 11 bases stayed unmatched. The CDR3 is made up of 16 amino acids. Full variable domain (rest looked up from reference TRBV7-9 and TRBJ2-1): DTGVSQNPRHKITKRGQNVTFRCDPISEHNRLYWYRQTLGQGPEFLTYFQNEAQLEKSRLLSDRFSAERPKGSFSTLEIQRTEQGDSAMYLCASSPLFRLAGNEQFFGPGTRLTVL.

The chain recombines TRBV2 with TRBJ2-3, with a possible D match to TRBD1 (7 bases). CDR1 SNHLY and CDR2 FYNNEI come from the germline V gene. Trimming stripped 5 bases from V and 6 bases from J, with 12 bases between. This CDR3 has 13 amino acids. For the CDR3, the DNA is TGTGCCAGCAGTCCCTCAGGGGGGGATACGCAGTATTTT. This gives the protein CASSPSGGDTQYF.

J is TRBJ1-2 and V is TRBV7-9; the D gene is possibly TRBD1 (5 bases). Trimming removed 8 bases from V and 4 bases from J, with 11 bases in between. The CDR3 covers 12 residues. Per germline, CDR1 SEHNR and CDR2 FQNEAQ (reference sequence). CDR3 coding DNA: TGTGCCAGCGGCGGGCAGGGCTATGGCTACACCTTC. Its translation is CASGGQGYGYTF.

This rearrangement joins TRBV19 to TRBJ2-1; 7 bases map to TRBD1. With 8 bases clipped from V and 7 bases from J, the junction kept 8 bases outside the gene matches. Germline CDR1 LNHDA, CDR2 SQIVND (reference sequence). The CDR3 is made up of 13 amino acids. CDR3 nucleotides: TGTGCCAGTGGTTGGACAGGAGAGAATGAGCAGTTCTTC. Amino acid sequence: CASGWTGENEQFF.

The chain couples TRBV2 to TRBJ1-5; TRBD1 agrees at 7 bases. Germline V gene sequence: CDR1 SNHLY, CDR2 FYNNEI. After removal of 4 bases from V and 5 bases from J, the junction contained 14 bases not matched to a gene. The CDR3 covers 17 residues. This CDR3 is CASSGPSGGGLDQPQHF. CDR3 coding DNA: TGTGCCAGCAGTGGACCTTCGGGAGGGGGCCTTGATCAGCCCCAGCATTTT.

V usage is TRBV7-6 and J usage is TRBJ2-3, with a possible D match to TRBD2 (5 bases). CDR3 length: 18 amino acids. Germline V gives CDR1 SGHVS, CDR2 FNYEAQ. Trimming pared 5 bases from V and 0 bases from J, leaving 21 bases between. The CDR3 reads CASSEYGLQRGSTDTQYF. The CDR3 DNA sequence: TGTGCCAGCAGCGAATATGGGCTCCAGCGCGGGAGCACAGATACGCAGTATTTT.

In this sample, this clone turned up once. The genes are TRBV19 and TRBJ1-2; D might be TRBD1 (6 bases). The V end lost 5 bases, the J end lost 8 bases, and 18 bases lay between the germline ends. The CDR3 has 14 amino acids. The V gene's germline CDR1 is LNHDA and CDR2 SQIVND (reference sequence). The CDR3 bases are TGTGCCAGTAGTGGCCGGGGGGCGTCTGACGGCTACACCTTC. Its protein product is CASSGRGASDGYTF.

The chain combines TRBV2 with TRBJ1-3; D may be TRBD1 (5 bases). V was pared by 7 bases and J by 2 bases, with 15 bases between. CDR3 length: 15 residues. Germline V CDR1 and CDR2: SNHLY, FYNNEI. CDR3 residues: CASKKGSPAGNTIYF. CDR3 DNA: TGTGCCAGCAAAAAGGGGTCCCCAGCTGGAAACACCATATATTTT.

The chain has TRBV30 and TRBJ2-7; the D call may be TRBD1 or TRBD2 (5 bases each). The CDR3 totals 13 residues. Germline loops: CDR1 GTSNPN, CDR2 SVGIG (reference sequence). Trimming left V 0 bases short and J 3 bases short, with 9 bases between. CDR3 nucleotide sequence: TGTGCCTGGAGTGTAGGGACCATCTACGAGCAGTACTTC. Its protein product is CAWSVGTIYEQYF.